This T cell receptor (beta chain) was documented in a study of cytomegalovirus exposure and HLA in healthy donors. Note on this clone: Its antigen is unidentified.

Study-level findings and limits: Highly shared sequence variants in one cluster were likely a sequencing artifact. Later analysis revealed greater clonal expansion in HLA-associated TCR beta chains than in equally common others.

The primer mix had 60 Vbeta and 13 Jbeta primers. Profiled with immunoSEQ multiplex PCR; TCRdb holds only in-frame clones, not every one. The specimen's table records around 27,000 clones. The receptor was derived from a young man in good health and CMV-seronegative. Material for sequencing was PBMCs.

The CDR3 coding sequence is TGTGCCAGCAGCCCGGGACAGGGGGTCTACGAGCAGTACTTC. Residues: CASSPGQGVYEQYF. The chain combines TRBV7-9 with TRBJ2-7; 11 nucleotides match TRBD1. Looked up from germline, CDR1 is SEHNR and CDR2 is FQNEAQ (reference sequence). With 5 bases clipped from V and 3 bases from J, the junction kept 3 bases outside the gene matches. The CDR3 sequence is 14 residues long. The full variable domain, rest sourced from reference TRBV7-9 and TRBJ2-7, is DTGVSQNPRHKITKRGQNVTFRCDPISEHNRLYWYRQTLGQGPEFLTYFQNEAQLEKSRLLSDRFSAERPKGSFSTLEIQRTEQGDSAMYLCASSPGQGVYEQYFGPGTRLTVT.